This is a list of T cell receptor beta chains from one sample in a study of PD-L1 blockade in urothelial cancer. Assay used: immunoSEQ multiplex PCR; TCRdb lists only in-frame clones, some missing. The table includes 45,000 to 50,000 clones, about four fifths detected once. The sequencing here drew on PBMCs, taken around atezolizumab (anti-PD-L1) treatment. The receptors were sampled from a man aged 70 or older with urothelial cancer. The CDR3 runs from the conserved cysteine through the conserved F or W. A D gene is named only where the DNA matches it firmly. Clone size is not always given. Where it is, it says once, few, many or a class for expanded clones.

clone size	V gene	J gene	D gene	CDR3 DNA	CDR3 protein
few	TRBV7-9	TRBJ1-2	NA	TGTGCCAGCAGCTCCTCGAAGGCAGGGGCGGATGGCTACACCTTC	CASSSSKAGADGYTF
NA	TRBV7-6	TRBJ2-5	NA	TGTGCCAGCAGCTTAGACAGATCACACCAAGAGACCCAGTACTTC	CASSLDRSHQETQYF
NA	TRBV4-2	TRBJ2-2	NA	TGTGCCAGCAGCCAAGATCGGGGAGCCGGGGAGCTGTTTTTT	CASSQDRGAGELFF
NA	TRBV9	TRBJ1-4	TRBD1	TGTGCCAGCAGCGGAGGGACAGGGAGTTGGGAAAAACTGTTTTTT	CASSGGTGSWEKLFF
NA	TRBV5-1	TRBJ2-1	TRBD2	TGCGCCAGCAGCCTAGCGGGAGAGCCGGGTAGTGAGCAGTTCTTC	CASSLAGEPGSEQFF
NA	TRBV18	TRBJ1-1	NA	TGTGCCAGCTCACTGGGACAGAACACTGAAGCTTTCTTT	CASSLGQNTEAFF
NA	TRBV6-5	TRBJ2-5	TRBD2	TGTGCCAGCAGTTACCCGCGGGGGGCTACGGTAGAGACCCAGTACTTC	CASSYPRGATVETQYF
once	TRBV19	TRBJ2-3	NA	TGTGCCAGTCACGGAAACAGTTTTAGCACAGATACGCAGTATTTT	CASHGNSFSTDTQYF
NA	TRBV28	TRBJ1-1	TRBD1	TGTGCCAGCAGCTTCCAAACCGGGACAGGGGCCACTGAAGCTTTCTTT	CASSFQTGTGATEAFF
NA	TRBV28	TRBJ2-3	TRBD2	TGTGCCAGCAGTTTTCCCCAGGGTAGCGGGAAGATGGGTACGCAGTATTTT	CASSFPQGSGKMGTQYF
NA	TRBV19	TRBJ2-1	NA	TGTGCCAGTAGTATTAGCGGCAGCGTCGAGCAGTTCTTC	CASSISGSVEQFF
NA	TRBV6-1	TRBJ2-2	NA	TGTGCCAGCAGTGACAGGGTTCGAGAGCTGTTTTTT	CASSDRVRELFF
NA	TRBV28	TRBJ1-4	NA	TGTGCCAGCAGTGTCTCGGGGGGCCGGAATGAAAAACTGTTTTTT	CASSVSGGRNEKLFF
NA	TRBV19	TRBJ2-7	TRBD1	TGTGCCAGTAGTCTCGGACAGGGCCCCTACGAGCAGTACTTC	CASSLGQGPYEQYF
NA	TRBV7-2	TRBJ1-5	NA	TGTGCCAGCACCTTACTGGGGGGGCAGCCCCAGCATTTT	CASTLLGGQPQHF
NA	TRBV5-4	TRBJ2-7	NA	TGTGCCAGCAGCTTGGACGGTCGGTCAGAGGACGAGCAGTACTTC	CASSLDGRSEDEQYF
NA	TRBV9	TRBJ2-2	NA	TGTGCCAGCAGCGAGGCAGGGGACACCGGGGAGCTGTTTTTT	CASSEAGDTGELFF
NA	TRBV21-1	TRBJ2-4	NA	TGTGCCAGCAACAGACAGGTAGCCAAAAACATTCAGTACTTC	CASNRQVAKNIQYF
NA	TRBV27	TRBJ2-7	TRBD2	TGTGCCAGCAGTCCTATAGCGGGAGGAACCTACGAGCAGTACTTC	CASSPIAGGTYEQYF
NA	TRBV30	TRBJ2-1	NA	TGTGCCTGGAGTGGGGCCAATTACAATGAGCAGTTCTTC	CAWSGANYNEQFF
NA	TRBV6-1	TRBJ2-1	TRBD2	TGTGCCAGCACCGGAGGAAAAGCGGGAGTTCATGAGCAGTTCTTC	CASTGGKAGVHEQFF
NA	TRBV29-1	TRBJ2-5	TRBD2	TGCAGCTCAGGTAGTAGCGGGAGTGCAGAGACCCAGTACTTC	CSSGSSGSAETQYF
NA	TRBV4-1	TRBJ2-5	TRBD1	TGCGCCAGCAGCCAAGACCCAGCAGGGGGAATCGAGACCCAGTACTTC	CASSQDPAGGIETQYF
NA	TRBV7-2	TRBJ2-5	TRBD1	TGTGCCAGCAGCGGACAGGGAACCGAGACCCAGTACTTC	CASSGQGTETQYF
few	TRBV4-1	TRBJ2-3	NA	TGCGCCAGCAGCCAAGATCCGTCTACGCAGTATTTT	CASSQDPSTQYF
once	TRBV11-2	TRBJ2-2	TRBD2	TGTGCCAGCAGCTCGACTAGCTCGCGGGCCGGGGAGCTGTTTTTT	CASSSTSSRAGELFF
NA	TRBV5-4	TRBJ2-3	TRBD2	TGTGCCAGCAGCTTGGTACAGCGGGAGACAGATACGCAGTATTTT	CASSLVQRETDTQYF
NA	TRBV7-2	TRBJ2-2	TRBD2	TGTGCCAGCAGCCTAGCGGGAGTCGAGACCGGGGAGCTGTTTTTT	CASSLAGVETGELFF
NA	TRBV7-9	TRBJ1-3	NA	TGTGCCAGCAGGTCCGCCTCTGACAGAACCTCTGGAAACACCATATATTTT	CASRSASDRTSGNTIYF
NA	TRBV2	TRBJ2-7	TRBD1	TGTGCCAGCAGCACCGACAGGGGGCAAGTGAAGGAGCAGTACTTC	CASSTDRGQVKEQYF
few	TRBV30	TRBJ1-1	TRBD1	TGTGCCTGTAACGACAGGGGAGACACTGAAGCTTTCTTT	CACNDRGDTEAFF
NA	TRBV6-5	TRBJ2-2	NA	TGTGCCAGCAGTTACTTCTCCGGGGAGCTGTTTTTT	CASSYFSGELFF
NA	TRBV5-1	TRBJ2-3	NA	TGCGCCAGCAGCTTGAATCCTTCTATCCGGGGCACAGATACGCAGTATTTT	CASSLNPSIRGTDTQYF
NA	TRBV7-9	TRBJ1-1	NA	TGTGCCAGCAGCCCCGGACAGTACAACACTGAAGCTTTCTTT	CASSPGQYNTEAFF
NA	TRBV9	TRBJ2-2	NA	TGTGCCAGCAGCGTAGACAGGGCGGGAGTTCAAACCGGGGAGCTGTTTTTT	CASSVDRAGVQTGELFF
few	TRBV5-1	TRBJ1-2	TRBD1	TGCGCCAGCCGGGCACCGGGACAGAAAACGAACTATGGCTACACCTTC	CASRAPGQKTNYGYTF
NA	TRBV19	TRBJ1-1	TRBD1	TGTGCCAGTAGCCTTGGGACAGGGGGTACTGAAGCTTTCTTT	CASSLGTGGTEAFF
NA	TRBV19	TRBJ2-1	TRBD2	TGTGCCAGTAGTACCGACGGGACCGGACGGGAGGGCCCTAATGAGCAGTTCTTC	CASSTDGTGREGPNEQFF
few	TRBV19	TRBJ1-2	NA	TGTGCCAGTTCCGGGACTTCGGACTATGGCTACACCTTC	CASSGTSDYGYTF
NA	TRBV7-9	TRBJ1-2	NA	TGTGCCAGCAGCCTAGACAGATCTGGCTATGGCTACACCTTC	CASSLDRSGYGYTF
NA	TRBV10-2	TRBJ2-3	NA	TGCGCCAGCAGTGAGTCCCTCCGGGGGAGTGGGGGTACAGATACGCAGTATTTT	CASSESLRGSGGTDTQYF
NA	TRBV6-6	TRBJ2-1	TRBD2	TGTGCCAGCAGCCCAACTAGCGGGAGTGTTAGTGAGCAGTTCTTC	CASSPTSGSVSEQFF
NA	TRBV10-1	TRBJ2-5	NA	TGCGCCAGCAGTGCAACAGACCAAGAGACCCAGCACTTC	CASSATDQETQHF
few	TRBV28	TRBJ2-7	TRBD2	TGTGCCAGCAGTTCCCCAGCGGGGCTCCCCTACGAGCAGTACTTC	CASSSPAGLPYEQYF
NA	TRBV9	TRBJ2-6	TRBD1	TGTGCCAGCAGCGGTACTTGGACAGGGGCCGCCTCTGGGGCCAACGTCCTGACTTTC	CASSGTWTGAASGANVLTF
few	TRBV4-1	TRBJ1-5	NA	TGCGCCAGCAGCCGTGACAGATCACGTTATCAGCCCCAGCATTTT	CASSRDRSRYQPQHF
NA	TRBV23-1	TRBJ2-7	TRBD1	TGCGCCAGCAGTTGTGGACAGGGGGGCTACGAGCAGTACTTC	CASSCGQGGYEQYF
NA	TRBV19	TRBJ1-5	TRBD1	TGTGCCAGTAGGGACAGGGTCAATCAGCCCCAGCATTTT	CASRDRVNQPQHF
once	TRBV29-1	TRBJ2-7	TRBD2	TGCAGCGCCGCCGGCGGGGGGTCCGTCGAGCAGTACTTC	CSAAGGGSVEQYF
NA	TRBV7-9	TRBJ1-1	NA	TGTGCCAGCAGCTTACCCGTGAACACTGAAGCTTTCTTT	CASSLPVNTEAFF
NA	TRBV6-1	TRBJ2-1	NA	TGTGCCAGCAGTTCCTGGGGGAGGTACAATAATGAGCAGTTCTTC	CASSSWGRYNNEQFF
NA	TRBV2	TRBJ2-3	TRBD2	TGTGCCAGCAGTGTGGGACTAGCGGAAAGCACAGATACGCAGTATTTT	CASSVGLAESTDTQYF
NA	TRBV12-5	TRBJ2-1	NA	TGTGCTAGTAGGAGGGGTGACGGTGAGCAGTTCTTC	CASRRGDGEQFF
NA	TRBV7-2	TRBJ2-2	NA	TGTGCCAGCAGCTCTCTAGCTGGGACCGGGGAGCTGTTTTTT	CASSSLAGTGELFF
NA	TRBV5-1	TRBJ2-7	NA	TGCGCCAGCAGCTTGCAATGGGCAGCATCCTACGAGCAGTACTTC	CASSLQWAASYEQYF
NA	TRBV18	TRBJ2-7	NA	TGTGCCAGCTCCGACTACCAGGTTTTCTCCTACGAGCAGTACTTC	CASSDYQVFSYEQYF
NA	TRBV2	TRBJ2-3	NA	TGTGCCAGCAGGAAGGAAGGGGCTTGGGGCGATACGCAGTATTTT	CASRKEGAWGDTQYF